This is a list of T cell receptor beta chains from one sample in a study of T cell repertoires in cytomegalovirus infection. In TCRdb, the reads were re-called with MiXCR into one record per CDR3 protein. The sample gives about 210,000 distinct CDR3 sequences, under 8.5% of which show up once; more than 5.5% is in the top ten. The sequenced sample consisted of PBMCs. These receptor sequences come from a human donor in good health (CMV status not recorded). Some clones in this sample may be carry-over from other donors' samples. The CDR3 runs from the conserved cysteine through the conserved F or W. The D gene is left open where the match is weak. Size is stated for part of the rows, as once, few or many counts, or as a class when the clone is expanded.

>TRBJ2-1|many|TRBV7-2|.
CASSPARGGHEQFF
TGTGCCAGCAGCCCTGCCCGGGGCGGACATGAGCAGTTCTTC
>TRBJ1-5|many|TRBV7-2|.
CASSLVGGTANQPQHF
TGTGCCAGCAGCTTAGTCGGCGGGACGGCCAATCAGCCCCAGCATTTT
>TRBJ2-1|many|TRBV6-2/TRBV6-3|TRBD1
CASSSPPGQGARNEQFF
TGTGCCAGCAGTTCCCCCCCGGGACAGGGGGCGCGGAATGAGCAGTTCTTC
>TRBJ2-5|many|TRBV13|.
CASSLGGWWETKETQYF
TGTGCCAGCAGCTTAGGGGGATGGTGGGAAACCAAAGAGACCCAGTACTTC
>TRBJ2-2|.|TRBV24-1|TRBD1
CATSDQAPGQGIAGELFF
TGTGCCACCAGTGATCAAGCACCGGGACAGGGGATTGCCGGGGAGCTGTTTTTT
>TRBJ1-6|many|TRBV4-3|.
CASSQDGTRNSPLHF
TGCGCCAGCAGCCAAGATGGGACAAGAAATTCACCCCTCCACTTT
>TRBJ1-2|many|TRBV28|.
CASSYTGSYGYTF
TGTGCCAGCAGTTACACGGGGTCGTATGGCTACACCTTC
>TRBJ2-7|.|TRBV30|.
CAWSVGALRDF
TGTGCCTGGAGTGTAGGGGCCTTGCGGGACTTC
>TRBJ2-1|many|TRBV11-2|TRBD2
CASSLASGGLASEQFF
TGTGCCAGCAGCCTAGCTAGCGGGGGGCTCGCCTCAGAGCAGTTCTTC
>TRBJ2-3|many|TRBV20-1|TRBD2
CSARGLAWDTQYF
TGCAGTGCTAGAGGACTAGCGTGGGATACGCAGTATTTT
>TRBJ2-1|many|TRBV7-9|.
CASSFFPRTEYNEQFF
TGTGCCAGCAGCTTCTTTCCTAGGACAGAATACAATGAGCAGTTCTTC
>TRBJ2-5|many|TRBV7-2|.
CASRGMETQYF
TGTGCCAGCAGGGGGATGGAGACCCAGTACTTC
>TRBJ2-3|many|TRBV7-2|.
CASSPRYGPDTQYF
TGTGCCAGCAGCCCCCGATACGGCCCAGATACGCAGTATTTT
>TRBJ1-5|many|TRBV6-2/TRBV6-3|.
CASSYSSSDQPQHF
TGTGCCAGCAGTTACTCGTCATCTGATCAGCCCCAGCATTTT
>TRBJ1-1|many|TRBV6-2/TRBV6-3|.
CASSYSHTEAFF
TGTGCCAGCAGTTACTCGCACACTGAAGCTTTCTTT
>TRBJ2-3|many|TRBV28|TRBD2
CASSSVTKRGTDTQYF
TGTGCCAGCAGTTCCGTGACTAAGCGGGGGACAGATACGCAGTATTTT
>TRBJ1-1|many|TRBV6-2/TRBV6-3|.
CASSYVGRGTEAFF
TGTGCCAGCAGTTACGTTGGAAGGGGCACTGAAGCTTTCTTT
>TRBJ2-2|few|TRBV20-1|TRBD1
CSARDSPNTGELFF
TGCAGTGCCAGGGACAGTCCGAACACCGGGGAGCTGTTTTTT
>TRBJ1-1|.|TRBV7-9|.
CASSTSGVSTEAFF
TGTGCCAGCAGCACAAGTGGGGTTAGCACTGAAGCTTTCTTT
>TRBJ2-3|.|TRBV7-2|TRBD2
CASSLRLAGSTDTQYF
TGTGCCAGCAGCCTCAGACTAGCGGGGAGCACAGATACGCAGTATTTT
>TRBJ2-3|many|TRBV7-9|TRBD2
CASSLAPGLAGDTQYF
TGTGCCAGCAGCTTAGCACCGGGACTAGCAGGAGATACGCAGTATTTT
>TRBJ2-5|many|TRBV10-3|.
CAISESTRTLQETQYF
TGTGCCATCAGTGAGTCGACTCGAACTCTTCAAGAGACCCAGTACTTC
>TRBJ1-3|.|TRBV6-6|TRBD1
CASSGTAGNTICF
TGTGCCAGCAGCGGGACAGCTGGAAACACCATATGTTTT